These 30 T cell receptor beta chains originate from one sample sequenced in a study of blood T cells in healthy people across ages. PCR was performed a second time for 7 to 11 cycles using a sample-barcoded 5' primer and a J-beta primer mix. TCRdb re-derived calls from the 5' RACE reads in MiXCR, one entry per CDR3 protein. The repertoire holds just under 900,000 distinct CDR3 sequences, with under 30% as singletons. The sequencing input was blood. Receptor source: a woman of 80 years or more in good health.

Remarks on this clonotype: A read error is possible here, since a much larger clone lies one base away. The J gene is TRBJ2-6, the V gene TRBV7-2, with a weak D call TRBD1 (5 bases). Germline values: CDR1 SGHTA, CDR2 FQGNSA. CDR3 length: 14 amino acids. CDR3 residues: CASSGASGASVLTF. CDR3 in DNA: TGTGCCAGCAGCGGGGCATCTGGGGCCAGCGTCCTGACTTTC.

This clonotype was observed at least ten times. This sequence joins TRBV7-2 and TRBJ2-1, with 8 bases identical to TRBD2. Germline CDR1 reads SGHTA; CDR2 reads FQGNSA. The CDR3 is 15 amino acids. V shed 1 base, J shed 13 bases, and the junction held 12 bases outside the gene matches. The CDR3 DNA follows: TGTGCCAGCAGCTTAGGATTCGGGGGGGGTGTCTCCCAGTTCTTC. Translation gives CASSLGFGGGVSQFF. The variable domain in full, with the rest retrieved from reference TRBV7-2 and TRBJ2-1, is GAGVSQSPSNKVTEKGKDVELRCDPISGHTALYWYRQSLGQGLEFLIYFQGNSAPDKSGLPSDRFSAERTGGSVSTLTIQRTQQEDSAVYLCASSLGFGGGVSQFFGPGTRLTVL.

For this clonotype: This may be a read error: a much more frequent sequence differs by one nucleotide. The chain recombines TRBV12-3 or TRBV12-4 with TRBJ1-2, with 11 nucleotides matching TRBD1. The CDR3 totals 17 residues. Trimming at V came to 7 bases and at J to 5 bases, leaving 15 bases not matched to a gene. The DNA for the CDR3 is TGTGCCAGCACCTTAGGGGGAAGAGGGACAGGGGGTTATGGCTACACCTTC. Protein product: CASTLGGRGTGGYGYTF.

Comment on this clonotype: Given a much more abundant clone one base away, this may be a read error. The V call is TRBV11-2, the J call TRBJ2-7, with 12 bases lining up with TRBD2. The CDR3 covers 16 residues. V shed 5 bases, J shed 10 bases, and the junction held 15 bases outside the gene matches. The germline V gene has CDR1 SGHAT and CDR2 FQNNGV. CDR3 bases: TGTGCCAGCAGCCCACTAGCGGGGGGCCCCCAAGAGGCCCAGTACTTC. It specifies CASSPLAGGPQEAQYF.

This clonotype has at least ten counts. The chain links TRBV4-3 to TRBJ2-6; D gene ambiguous. V shed 0 bases and J shed 0 bases, with 15 bases lying between them. This CDR3 has 19 residues. The germline CDR1 and CDR2 sequences are LGHNA and YSLEER. CDR3 loop: CASSQEIVRQNSGANVLTF. Here the CDR3 DNA reads TGCGCCAGCAGCCAAGAAATAGTACGGCAGAACTCTGGGGCCAACGTCCTGACTTTC.

The sample holds a few counts of this clonotype. Given a much more abundant clone one base away, this may be a read error. The rearrangement joins TRBV5-1 to TRBJ2-7; D tentatively fits TRBD1 or TRBD2 (5 bases each). Germline CDR1 is SGHRS and CDR2 is YFSETQ. Between the trimmed V and J ends, which lost 7 bases and 2 bases, there was a span of 16 bases. This CDR3 spans 14 amino acids. The CDR3 loop reads CASGIGTVAYEQYF. The CDR3 coding sequence is TGCGCCAGCGGCATCGGGACGGTGGCCTACGAGCAGTACTTC.

This clonotype was recorded a few times. Likely a read error: the CDR3 ends without its conserved phenylalanine or tryptophan. The rearrangement joins TRBV7-8 to TRBJ2-7; D ambiguous. Germline CDR1 is SGHVS and CDR2 is FQNEAQ. The CDR3 is made up of 13 amino acids. V gave up 2 bases and J gave up 1 base, with 6 bases separating them. The CDR3 DNA is TGTGCCAGCAGCTTATACAGTTCCTACGAGCAGTACTTA. It codes for CASSLYSSYEQYL.

This clonotype was seen a handful of times. V is TRBV6-2 or TRBV6-3 and J is TRBJ2-7, with D possibly matching TRBD2 (6 bases). The tail of the sequence fits TRBJ2-4 better, so the J call may be wrong. The CDR3 runs to 19 residues. Germline CDR1 MNHEY, CDR2 SVGEGT. The CDR3 coding sequence is TGTGCCAGCAGGGGACTCGTAGGACTGACCGAAGAAAAGCGTCACATTCAGTACTTC. Protein product: CASRGLVGLTEEKRHIQYF.

This clonotype was seen ten or more times. The chain links TRBV12-3 or TRBV12-4 to TRBJ1-4, with D perhaps matching TRBD1 (5 bases). There are 16 residues in the CDR3. Trimming stripped 2 bases from V and 0 bases from J, with 10 bases between. The DNA of the CDR3 is TGTGCCAGCAGTTTAAGGGGTATTGCAACTAATGAAAAACTGTTTTTT. Its translation: CASSLRGIATNEKLFF.

This clonotype was picked up many times. The chain combines TRBV11-2 with TRBJ2-3; no clear D gene. Deletions cut 1 base from V and 2 bases from J, with 1 base between. The CDR3 covers 12 residues. Per the germline V gene, CDR1 is SGHAT and CDR2 is FQNNGV. The CDR3 DNA reads as TGTGCCAGCAGCTTAGCCACAGATACGCAGTATTTT. This codes for CASSLATDTQYF.

The sample holds a few counts of this clonotype. DNA of the CDR3: TGTGCCAGCAGCTTAGAGGTGGGGCATTCACCCCTCCACTTT. This encodes CASSLEVGHSPLHF. The gene calls are TRBV9 and TRBJ1-6; tentative D call: TRBD1 (5 bases). V shed 4 bases and J shed 8 bases, with 13 bases lying between them. CDR1 and CDR2 (germline): SGDLS, YYNGEE. The CDR3 has 14 residues.

CDR3 sequence reads: CASSSWAWRNQPQHF. The CDR3 bases are TGTGCCAGCTCCTCTTGGGCGTGGCGGAATCAGCCCCAGCATTTT. This chain connects TRBV5-6 to TRBJ1-5; unclear D gene. Germline loops: CDR1 SGHDT, CDR2 YYEEEE. The V end was cut by 7 bases, the J end by 4 bases, with 18 bases between. This CDR3 is built from 15 residues.

The gene calls are TRBV7-2 and TRBJ1-2; D not certain. Trimming took 2 bases from V and 7 from J, leaving 5 bases between them. This CDR3 spans 11 amino acids. Germline V lookup: CDR1 SGHTA, CDR2 FQGNSA. The CDR3 loop is CASSLLRGYTF. DNA of the CDR3: TGTGCCAGCAGCTTACTGCGTGGCTACACCTTC.

V and J are TRBV6-1 and TRBJ1-5, with D perhaps matching TRBD1 (6 bases). The CDR3 totals 15 residues. CDR1 MNHNS and CDR2 SASEGT come from the germline V gene. The germline V and J ends were trimmed by 6 bases and 7 bases, with 19 bases remaining between them. The CDR3 loop reads CASRPTKGVEQPQHF. The CDR3, as DNA: TGTGCCAGCAGACCAACTAAGGGGGTAGAGCAGCCCCAGCATTTT.

About this clonotype: A read error may account for a junction end that differs from germline. V is TRBV7-9 and J is TRBJ1-4; D call uncertain. This CDR3 has 16 residues. Per germline, CDR1 SEHNR and CDR2 FQNEAQ (reference sequence). The CDR3 bases are TGTGCCAGCAGCTCCCTCCTGTGGGCAACTAATGAAAGACTGTTTTTT. As protein: CASSSLLWATNERLFF.

This clonotype was seen more than once but under ten times. The rearrangement joins TRBV27 to TRBJ1-4; TRBD1 agrees at 8 bases. The junction had 9 bases not matched to a gene; V was cut back by 8 bases and J by 7 bases. Germline V lookup: CDR1 MNHEY, CDR2 SMNVEV (reference sequence). The CDR3 totals 14 residues. As DNA, the CDR3 is TGTGCCAGCGGGAGACAGGGGATAAGTGAAAAACTGTTTTTT. Translation gives CASGRQGISEKLFF. The full variable domain, rest sourced from reference TRBV27 and TRBJ1-4, is EAQVTQNPRYLITVTGKKLTVTCSQNMNHEYMSWYRQDPGLGLRQIYYSMNVEVTDKGDVPEGYKVSRKEKRNFPLILESPSPNQTSLYFCASGRQGISEKLFFGSGTQLSVL.

The sample holds many counts of this clonotype. A single base separates this from a much larger clone, so it may be a read error. V and J are TRBV3-1 and TRBJ2-5, with a possible D match to TRBD2 (5 bases). Germline-derived CDR1 and CDR2 are LGHDT and YNNKEL (reference sequence). V was pared by 4 bases and J by 5 bases, with 11 bases between. The CDR3 covers 13 residues. CDR3 bases: TGTGCCAGCAGCCGAGGGAATCGGGAGACCCAGTACTTC. Translating gives CASSRGNRETQYF.

In its sample, this clonotype was seen many times. The J gene is TRBJ2-4, the V gene TRBV20-1; D might be TRBD1 (5 bases). The CDR3 contains 10 residues. The ends were cut back, 4 bases at V and 12 bases at J, with 10 bases in the middle. Germline V gene lookup returns CDR1 DFQATT and CDR2 SNEGSKA (reference sequence). The CDR3 nucleotides are TGCAGTGCTAAACAGGTGGATCAGTACTTC. Amino acid sequence: CSAKQVDQYF.

A few counts support this clonotype. The chain employs TRBV7-2 and TRBJ2-1, with 11 bases identical to TRBD2. From germline, CDR1 is SGHTA and CDR2 FQGNSA. The CDR3 contains 15 residues. V was pared by 3 bases and J by 3 bases, with 1 base of the junction left unmatched. The CDR3 reads CASSFSGRVYNEQFF. CDR3 DNA sequence: TGTGCCAGCAGCTTTAGCGGGAGGGTCTACAATGAGCAGTTCTTC.

This clonotype was recorded at least ten times. The chain is built from TRBV12-3 or TRBV12-4 and TRBJ1-4, with TRBD1 matching 8 bases. The CDR3 spans 13 residues. V lost 7 bases to trimming and J lost 5 bases; unmatched junction nucleotides: 3. CDR3 bases: TGTGCCAGCACGACAGGGGAGAATGAAAAACTGTTTTTT. Residues: CASTTGENEKLFF.

This clonotype was counted between two and nine times. The V call is TRBV10-3, the J call TRBJ1-6, with a weak D call TRBD1 (5 bases). The CDR3 runs 14 residues. V was trimmed by 2 bases and J by 7 bases, leaving 9 bases between them. CDR1 ENHRY and CDR2 SYGVKD come from the germline V gene. The DNA for the CDR3 is TGTGCCATCAGTGAGGACAGCTCGAATTCACCCCTCCACTTT. It codes for CAISEDSSNSPLHF.

Only a few counts were recorded for this clonotype. The chain recombines TRBV5-1 with TRBJ2-1; 9 positions agree with TRBD1. Germline V gene data show CDR1 as SGHRS and CDR2 as YFSETQ. V was pared by 4 bases and J by 6 bases, with 8 bases of the junction left unmatched. CDR3 length: 15 residues. The DNA of the CDR3 is TGCGCCAGCAGCGATTCGACAGGGGGATCCAATGAGCAGTTCTTC. This encodes CASSDSTGGSNEQFF.

This clonotype has more than one count but fewer than ten. This rearrangement joins TRBV6-1 to TRBJ2-5; D possibly matches TRBD1 or TRBD2 (5 bases each). V shed 2 bases and J shed 1 base, with 11 bases lying between them. The germline V gene encodes CDR1 MNHNS and CDR2 SASEGT. The CDR3 contains 15 residues. The CDR3 loop reads CASSERFGGQETQYF. The CDR3 DNA reads as TGTGCCAGCAGTGAACGGTTTGGGGGCCAAGAGACCCAGTACTTC.

This chain uses TRBV2 with TRBJ2-7; the match to TRBD2 covers 14 bases. Matching the DNA end better, TRBJ2-5 makes the J call doubtful. Germline values: CDR1 SNHLY, CDR2 FYNNEI. The CDR3 length is 17 residues. The CDR3 loop reads CASSATSGGALSETQYF. The CDR3 nucleotides read TGTGCCAGCAGTGCGACTAGCGGGGGGGCTCTTTCTGAGACCCAGTACTTC.

This clonotype showed up many times. This chain uses TRBV14 with TRBJ2-5; 7 bases fit TRBD1. Germline V gene data show CDR1 as SGHDN and CDR2 as FVKESK. V trimming: 2 bases; J trimming: 0 bases; junction bases outside the gene matches: 21. The CDR3 contains 21 residues. Written as DNA, the CDR3 is TGTGCCAGCAGCCAATTTTCTCGTTCTTCGGGACAGAACATTTACCAAGAGACCCAGTACTTC. Amino acid sequence: CASSQFSRSSGQNIYQETQYF. The full variable domain, its missing parts supplied by reference TRBV14 and TRBJ2-5, is EAGVTQFPSHSVIEKGQTVTLRCDPISGHDNLYWYRRVMGKEIKFLLHFVKESKQDESGMPNNRFLAERTGGTYSTLKVQPAELEDSGVYFCASSQFSRSSGQNIYQETQYFGPGTRLLVL.

About this clonotype: Sequence at one end of the junction differs from germline and may be a read error. The V and J genes are TRBV3-1 and TRBJ2-1; D is ambiguous. Germline V gene data show CDR1 as LGHDT and CDR2 as YNNKEL (reference sequence). The CDR3 loop spans 13 amino acids. The CDR3 DNA reads TGTGCCAGCAGCCAAGATCGGATTAATGGGCAGTTCTTC. As protein: CASSQDRINGQFF.

The table lists this clonotype with many counts. V usage is TRBV7-2 and J usage is TRBJ2-3; perhaps TRBD2 as D (5 bases). The V gene lost 1 base and the J gene lost 0 bases, with 14 bases spanning the gap. The CDR3 contains 17 residues. CDR1 and CDR2 from the germline V gene are SGHTA and FQGNSA. The CDR3 coding sequence is TGTGCCAGCAGCTTAGGGGGTGGACGGACTAGCACAGATACGCAGTATTTT. Protein sequence: CASSLGGGRTSTDTQYF.

Concerning this clonotype: It may be a read error: a sequence one base away is much more abundant. The CDR3 coding sequence is TGCGCCAGCAGCTTGGAGGGGGCTGGGAGCACTGAAGCTTTCTTT. This encodes CASSLEGAGSTEAFF. This chain uses TRBV5-1 with TRBJ1-1, with 7 bases aligning to TRBD1. This CDR3 is 15 amino acids long. Germline CDR1 is SGHRS and CDR2 is YFSETQ. The ends lost 0 bases at V and 4 bases at J; junction bases unmatched: 6.

This clonotype came up many times. CDR3 protein: CASSYRGLSTNYGYTF. In nucleotides, the CDR3 is TGTGCCAGCAGTTACAGGGGCCTCTCGACTAACTATGGCTACACCTTC. This chain links TRBV6-5 with TRBJ1-2, with a weak D call TRBD1 (5 bases). The V end was cut by 2 bases, the J end by 0 bases, with 13 bases between. Germline V CDR1 and CDR2: MNHEY, SVGAGI. The CDR3 spans 16 residues.

The table lists this clonotype with a count of one. A much larger clone differs by one base, so this may be a read error. The rearrangement uses TRBV6-2 or TRBV6-3 and TRBJ2-1, with 11 bases aligning to TRBD2. The DNA matches TRBJ2-7 better at its end, which makes the J call doubtful. The CDR3 is 17 residues long. Germline V gene data show CDR1 as MNHEY and CDR2 as SVGEGT. The CDR3 protein is CASSYPSGGPSYNEQYF. The CDR3 nucleotides are TGTGCCAGCAGTTACCCTAGCGGGGGGCCATCCTACAATGAGCAGTACTTC.